Each of the 3 T cell receptor beta chains below was sequenced from the same sample in a study of CD8 T cells in Susac syndrome. Random-hexamer reverse transcription was applied to about 0.5 to 1 ug RNA. TCRdb passed the immunoSEQ multiplex PCR reads through MiXCR, listing each CDR3 protein once. The table has over 100,000 distinct CDR3 sequences, about nine tenths seen once. The sequencing sample was made of CD4+ T cells from PBMCs. Receptors originate from a human donor in good health.

This chain links TRBV25-1 with TRBJ2-1; TRBD2 aligns across 9 bases. Germline CDR1 MGHDK, CDR2 SYGVNS. V gave up 6 bases and J gave up 3 bases; unmatched junction bases: 6. The CDR3 is 15 residues long. The CDR3 DNA sequence: TGTGCCAGCAGCAGAAGCGGGAGGAGCTACAATGAGCAGTTCTTC. As protein: CASSRSGRSYNEQFF. Full variable domain (rest looked up from reference TRBV25-1 and TRBJ2-1): EADIYQTPRYLVIGTGKKITLECSQTMGHDKMYWYQQDPGMELHLIHYSYGVNSTEKGDLSSESTVSRIRTEHFPLTLESARPSHTSQYLCASSRSGRSYNEQFFGPGTRLTVL.

The chain recombines TRBV2 with TRBJ1-4; possible D gene TRBD1, 5 bases. Trimming removed 6 bases from V and 8 bases from J, with 16 bases in between. CDR1 SNHLY and CDR2 FYNNEI come from the germline V gene. The CDR3 contains 14 residues. CDR3 coding DNA: TGTGCCAGCAGCGACAGTTCGGATGAGGAAAAACTGTTTTTT. Its protein is CASSDSSDEEKLFF.

The chain couples TRBV16 to TRBJ2-7, with TRBD1 as a possible D gene (6 bases). The V end was cut by 3 bases, the J end by 1 base, with 10 bases between. Germline CDR1 and CDR2: KGHSY and FQNENV. The CDR3 sequence is 14 residues long. The DNA of the CDR3 is TGTGCCAGCAGCCACACAGGGAGTTCCTACGAGCAGTACTTC. Amino acids: CASSHTGSSYEQYF.